Sequencing of this T cell receptor (beta chain) was carried out in a study of blood T cell repertoires in COVID-19. At the level of the study: Donors in the United States, Italy and Spain gave samples during acute or convalescent COVID-19.

The protocol was immunoSEQ multiplex PCR, while the TCRdb copy is restricted to in-frame clones and leaves out a portion. The sample holds roughly 110,000 clones, 70% to 90% seen once. Germline-derived CDR1 and CDR2 are LGHDT and YNNKEL (reference sequence). Deletions cut 4 bases from V and 4 bases from J, with 16 bases between. This CDR3 contains 15 residues. The clonotype was recovered from a woman in her 70s who had recovered from COVID-19. This chain connects TRBV3-1 (or the pseudogene TRBV3-2) to TRBJ1-2, with a possible D match to TRBD1 (5 bases). The sequencing input was peripheral blood. Written as DNA, the CDR3 is TGTGCCAGCAGCCTAGCGGGGGGGGGATCCTATGGCTACACCTTC. It translates to CASSLAGGGSYGYTF.